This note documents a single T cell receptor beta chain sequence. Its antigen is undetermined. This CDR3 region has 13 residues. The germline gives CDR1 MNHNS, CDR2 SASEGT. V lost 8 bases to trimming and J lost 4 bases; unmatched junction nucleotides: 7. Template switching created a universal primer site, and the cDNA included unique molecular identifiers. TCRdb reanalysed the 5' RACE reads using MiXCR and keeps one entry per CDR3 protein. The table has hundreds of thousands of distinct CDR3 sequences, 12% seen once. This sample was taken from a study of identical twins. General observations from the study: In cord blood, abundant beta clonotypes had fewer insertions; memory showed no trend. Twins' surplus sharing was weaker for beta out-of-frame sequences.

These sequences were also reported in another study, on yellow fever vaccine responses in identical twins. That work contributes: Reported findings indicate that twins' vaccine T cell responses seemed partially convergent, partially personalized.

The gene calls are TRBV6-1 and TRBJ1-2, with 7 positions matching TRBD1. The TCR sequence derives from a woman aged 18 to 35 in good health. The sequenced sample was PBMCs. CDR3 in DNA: TGTGCCAGCTTCGCCGGGACAGTCTATGGCTACACCTTC. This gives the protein CASFAGTVYGYTF.